The clone carrying this T cell receptor (beta chain) occurred once. No antigen is known for it. Donors were healthy HIV-negative adults without recently reported acute infections or vaccinations. Each sample came from a Caucasian adult donor living in Nashville, Tennessee. The data were obtained in a study of shared clonotypes between healthy human individuals. Study-wide findings and caveats: Several donors shared approximately 5% of their naive CD4 clonotypes.

Samples underwent the assay at deep level. Data came from immunoSEQ multiplex PCR; TCRdb stores just in-frame clones and leaves some out. Of approximately 980,000 clones listed, 60% to 85% are singletons. Germline values: CDR1 GTSNPN, CDR2 SVGIG (reference sequence). V lost 1 base and J lost 4, with 12 bases in between. The CDR3 runs to 14 residues. The sequenced sample consisted of memory CD4+ T cells sorted from blood. Noted subset: CD45RA-negative fraction. The gene calls are TRBV30 and TRBJ2-3; D is unclear. This TCR derives from a man between 18 and 29 years old in good health. For the CDR3, the DNA is TGTGCCTGGAGTGGGTCAGAAGTCCCAGATACGCAGTATTTT. Translating it yields CAWSGSEVPDTQYF.